The entry below gives a single T cell receptor (beta chain) sequence along with its context. Its target is unknown. This sample was taken from a study of T cells in Graves' hyperthyroidism and ophthalmopathy. Findings of the study overall: Most thyroid clonotypes that were expanded above 0.001 also turned up in blood.

Germline V gene sequence: CDR1 LNHNV, CDR2 YYDKDF (reference sequence). Trimming cost V 2 bases and J 2 bases, with 9 bases left between them. The CDR3 is 14 residues long. Graves' hyperthyroidism qualified as stable when ophthalmopathy did not progress within 18 months. Those patients with uncontrolled infection, other autoimmune disease, pregnancy or lactation were excluded. PBMCs were obtained from approximately 10 ml fresh peripheral blood. TCR beta CDR3 region amplification was performed from RNA transcripts. HTBI primers drove first-round RT-PCR of the TCR CDR3. In TCRdb, the multiplex PCR reads were re-called with MiXCR into one record per CDR3 protein. Of hundreds of thousands of distinct CDR3 sequences listed, around 15% are singletons.

The rearrangement links TRBV15 to TRBJ1-2, with D possibly matching TRBD1 (5 bases). The sequenced sample was blood. The TCR sequence derives from a woman aged 30 to 39 with Graves' hyperthyroidism. CDR3: CATSRPPGNYGYTF. The CDR3 nucleotides read TGTGCCACCAGCAGACCCCCAGGGAACTATGGCTACACCTTC. The full variable domain, in which reference TRBV15 and TRBJ1-2 provide the parts outside the CDR3, is DAMVIQNPRYQVTQFGKPVTLSCSQTLNHNVMYWYQQKSSQAPKLLFHYYDKDFNNEADTPDNFQSRRPNTSFCFLDIRSPGLGDTAMYLCATSRPPGNYGYTFGSGTRLTVV.